These 27 T cell receptor beta chains were all obtained from the same sample, sequenced in a study of cytomegalovirus exposure and HLA in healthy donors listed by TCRdb under 2017. Library prep was done by the immunoSEQ multiplex PCR assay. A mixture of 60 forward primers for TCR Vbeta segments and 13 reverse primers for TCR Jbeta segments was used in the multiplex PCR. What TCRdb holds here is the immuneACCESS table cut down to in-frame rearrangements. Part of the clones is not present; checked against another copy, under half of the missing clones reflect an unresolved V gene, and the others are unexplained. In this sample the table shows some 190,000 clones, less than 80% of which occur a single time. The biggest ten clones account for about 1.5% of the sample. The sequenced material came from PBMCs. The source of these receptors is a man aged 18 to 29 in good health and CMV-seronegative.

This chain uses TRBV28 with TRBJ2-7; TRBD1 agrees at 7 bases. The CDR3 is 15 amino acids. V lost 8 bases and J lost 0; bases outside the gene matches: 10. CDR1 is MDHEN, CDR2 SYDVKM, per germline. Here the CDR3 DNA reads TGTGCCAGCGGCACTGAGGGACAGAACTCCTACGAGCAGTACTTC. Protein: CASGTEGQNSYEQYF.

J is TRBJ1-5 and V is TRBV18; perhaps TRBD1 as D (5 bases). The germline CDR1 and CDR2 sequences are KGHSH and LQKENI. The V gene lost 3 bases and the J gene lost 2 bases, with 8 bases spanning the gap. The CDR3 runs 14 residues. The DNA for the CDR3 is TGTGCCAGCTCACCGGGGGGGGGCAATCAGCCCCAGCATTTT. Residues: CASSPGGGNQPQHF.

The genes are TRBV4-2 and TRBJ2-2, with a tentative D call TRBD1 (6 bases). The CDR3 runs to 14 residues. The V gene lost 4 bases and the J gene lost 4 bases, with 10 bases spanning the gap. Per germline, CDR1 LGHNA and CDR2 YNFKEQ. CDR3 in amino acids: CASSPEGGTGELFF. The CDR3 DNA follows: TGTGCCAGCAGCCCGGAAGGGGGCACCGGGGAGCTGTTTTTT.

The gene calls are TRBV27 and TRBJ1-2, with a possible D match to TRBD1 (6 bases). Germline V CDR1 and CDR2: MNHEY, SMNVEV (reference sequence). CDR3 size: 16 residues. With 6 bases removed from V and 4 bases from J, the gap between germline ends came to 21 bases. The CDR3 here is CASSRGKGEGGYGYTF. CDR3 nucleotide sequence: TGTGCCAGCAGCCGCGGAAAGGGGGAGGGCGGCTATGGCTACACCTTC.

This chain uses TRBV6-5 with TRBJ1-6; a possible D gene is TRBD1 (5 bases). The CDR3 length is 13 residues. V was pared by 2 bases and J by 11 bases, with 10 bases between. Per germline, CDR1 MNHEY and CDR2 SVGAGI. The CDR3 DNA is TGTGCCAGCAGTTACAGTCCGGGGGCACCCCTCCACTTT. This translates into CASSYSPGAPLHF.

The chain joins TRBV28 to TRBJ1-5, with D unclear. V lost 3 bases and J lost 9, with 12 bases in between. The CDR3 length is 13 residues. The germline CDR1 and CDR2 sequences are MDHEN and SYDVKM. The CDR3, as DNA: TGTGCCAGCAGTTTGAACGGTTTTGTGCCCCAGCATTTT. Amino acids: CASSLNGFVPQHF.

V is TRBV14 and J is TRBJ1-6; TRBD1 agrees at 9 bases. This CDR3 spans 14 amino acids. Trimming cost V 3 bases and J 10 bases; bases outside gene matches: 4. The germline CDR1 and CDR2 sequences are SGHDN and FVKESK. Here the CDR3 DNA reads TGTGCCAGCAGCCAGCGACAGGGGGGCTCACCCCTCCACTTT. It is translated as CASSQRQGGSPLHF.

This sequence joins TRBV27 and TRBJ2-7; D is possibly TRBD2 (5 bases). The CDR3 length is 12 residues. The germline V gene has CDR1 MNHEY and CDR2 SMNVEV (reference sequence). V was clipped by 5 bases and J by 3 bases, with 8 bases between them. CDR3 sequence: CASSGRNYEQYF. The CDR3 coding sequence is TGTGCCAGCAGTGGGAGAAACTACGAGCAGTACTTC.

The gene calls are TRBV11-2 and TRBJ1-6, with unresolved D. Trimming took off 5 bases at V and 13 bases at J, with 21 bases between the two ends. The germline gives CDR1 SGHAT, CDR2 FQNNGV. This CDR3 comprises 15 residues. The DNA of the CDR3 is TGTGCCAGCAGCCCGAGCGGGAGGGTGGTAGTCCCCCTCCACTTT. It encodes CASSPSGRVVVPLHF.

The chain combines TRBV5-5 with TRBJ1-2; TRBD1 matches at 11 bases. J gave up 6 bases and V 4 bases, and 11 bases lay outside the gene matches. The CDR3 loop spans 16 amino acids. Per germline, CDR1 SGHKS and CDR2 YYEKEE (reference sequence). CDR3 in amino acids: CASSQGDRGSFDGYTF. The CDR3 nucleotides are TGTGCCAGCAGCCAGGGGGACAGGGGGTCCTTTGATGGCTACACCTTC.

V usage is TRBV7-8 and J usage is TRBJ1-6; maybe TRBD1 (5 bases). Germline CDR1 and CDR2: SGHVS and FQNEAQ. The CDR3 length is 15 residues. V was pared by 2 bases and J by 7 bases, with 12 bases between. The CDR3 DNA reads as TGTGCCAGCAGCTTACAGGGAAAGGGGAATTCACCCCTCCACTTT. Encoded protein: CASSLQGKGNSPLHF.

The chain has TRBV19 and TRBJ1-5; 12 bases agree with TRBD1. The CDR3 runs to 15 residues. With 5 bases clipped from V and 6 bases from J, the junction kept 5 bases outside the gene matches. Germline V gene sequence: CDR1 LNHDA, CDR2 SQIVND (reference sequence). CDR3 bases: TGTGCCAGTAGTGGGGGACAGGGGGCTAGTCAGCCCCAGCATTTT. Amino acid sequence: CASSGGQGASQPQHF.

This chain links TRBV4-1 with TRBJ1-2; possibly TRBD1 for D (5 bases). Germline loops: CDR1 MGHRA, CDR2 YSYEKL. V lost 3 bases, J lost 14 bases, and 25 bases lay in between. The length of the CDR3 is 15 residues. The CDR3 protein is CASSQETDLIPGSTF. The CDR3 bases are TGCGCCAGCAGCCAGGAGACAGATCTTATTCCGGGCTCAACCTTC.

This clone came up many times. The chain has TRBV6-1 and TRBJ1-2, with TRBD1 matching 9 bases. With 11 bases clipped from V and 0 bases from J, the junction kept 7 bases outside the gene matches. The CDR3 is 14 residues long. Germline V CDR1 and CDR2: MNHNS, SASEGT. The CDR3 sequence is CAGGQGTTNYGYTF. The DNA for the CDR3 is TGTGCCGGGGGACAGGGTACAACTAACTATGGCTACACCTTC.

The rearrangement uses TRBV9 and TRBJ2-7; D is possibly TRBD1 (7 bases). The V gene lost 7 bases and the J gene lost 4 bases, with 12 bases spanning the gap. Germline V gives CDR1 SGDLS, CDR2 YYNGEE. CDR3 length equals 12 residues. The CDR3 is CASGAGGYEQYF. The CDR3 DNA reads TGTGCCAGCGGAGCAGGGGGGTACGAGCAGTACTTC.

The chain is built from TRBV19 and TRBJ2-5, with D possibly matching TRBD2 (7 bases). Per germline, CDR1 LNHDA and CDR2 SQIVND (reference sequence). This CDR3 contains 14 residues. V was cut by 1 base and J by 6 bases, with 12 bases left in between. The CDR3 loop is CASSIAGGGKTQYF. CDR3 DNA sequence: TGTGCCAGTAGTATAGCGGGGGGCGGGAAGACCCAGTACTTC.

V gene TRBV6-1 combines with J gene TRBJ1-5, with TRBD1 matching 7 bases. The ends lost 3 bases at V and 5 bases at J; junction bases unmatched: 10. This CDR3 contains 16 residues. Per germline, CDR1 MNHNS and CDR2 SASEGT. CDR3 region: CASSESQGPPYQPQHF. The CDR3 DNA sequence: TGTGCCAGCAGTGAGTCACAGGGGCCACCATATCAGCCCCAGCATTTT.

The rearrangement joins TRBV2 to TRBJ2-7, with D possibly matching TRBD1 (5 bases). The CDR3 loop spans 14 amino acids. Germline CDR1 SNHLY, CDR2 FYNNEI. Trimming left V 7 bases short and J 5 bases short, with 18 bases between. The CDR3 bases are TGTGCCAGCATGGGGATCGTCAGGGAAGACGAGCAGTACTTC. This translates into CASMGIVREDEQYF.

The rearrangement joins TRBV5-8 to TRBJ2-1; 8 bases are a match to TRBD2. CDR3 size: 16 residues. The trim removed 10 bases at V and 4 bases at J, leaving 16 bases unmatched. From germline, CDR1 is SGHTS and CDR2 YDEGEE. The CDR3 sequence is CAHPKKREFRYNEQFF. In DNA form, the CDR3 reads TGTGCCCATCCCAAAAAGCGGGAGTTCAGATACAATGAGCAGTTCTTC.

CDR3 in amino acids: CASSLGLAGPRWFF. The CDR3 DNA sequence: TGTGCCAGCAGTTTAGGCCTAGCGGGGCCCCGGTGGTTCTTC. The chain has TRBV27 and TRBJ2-1; 9 bases fit TRBD2. The V gene's germline CDR1 is MNHEY and CDR2 SMNVEV (reference sequence). V dropped 2 bases and J dropped 15; count of bases not matched to a gene: 11. The CDR3 is 14 amino acids.

The chain couples TRBV11-3 to TRBJ2-7; D may be TRBD2 (5 bases). V was shortened by 5 bases and J by 3 bases, with 8 bases between the two germline ends. This CDR3 contains 12 residues. CDR1 and CDR2 (germline): SGHNT, YENEEA. The CDR3 protein is CASSGEYYEQYF. CDR3 coding DNA: TGTGCCAGCAGCGGGGAGTACTACGAGCAGTACTTC.

This chain uses TRBV2 with TRBJ1-1; possibly TRBD1 for D (5 bases). Per the germline V gene, CDR1 is SNHLY and CDR2 is FYNNEI. V was shortened by 4 bases and J by 6 bases, with 9 bases between the two germline ends. The CDR3 loop spans 12 amino acids. CDR3 in amino acids: CASSVTVAEAFF. CDR3 DNA: TGTGCCAGCAGTGTGACAGTCGCTGAAGCTTTCTTT.

This clone came up a few times. V is TRBV6-5 and J is TRBJ2-1; 7 nucleotides align to TRBD2. Germline CDR1 reads MNHEY; CDR2 reads SVGAGI. The CDR3 is 14 amino acids. J lost 4 bases, V lost 5 bases, and 5 bases had no gene match. The CDR3 nucleotides are TGTGCCAGCAGTGAGCGGGATCTTTACAATGAGCAGTTCTTC. Translation: CASSERDLYNEQFF.

This clone was counted once. V gene TRBV4-2 combines with J gene TRBJ2-7, with 12 positions matching TRBD2. CDR1 and CDR2 from the germline V gene are LGHNA and YNFKEQ. The junction had 3 bases not matched to a gene; V was cut back by 4 bases and J by 2 bases. The CDR3 totals 15 residues. In DNA form, the CDR3 reads TGTGCCAGCAGCCCTCTAGCGGGGGGGCCCTACGAGCAGTACTTC. Its translation: CASSPLAGGPYEQYF.

The chain has TRBV15 and TRBJ2-7; 8 bases fit TRBD2. Germline V CDR1 and CDR2: LNHNV, YYDKDF (reference sequence). The length of the CDR3 is 15 residues. Unmatched junction bases numbered 5, after V lost 2 bases and J lost 2 bases. CDR3 loop: CATSRPTSGTYEQYF. CDR3 DNA sequence: TGTGCCACCAGCAGACCTACTAGCGGAACCTACGAGCAGTACTTC.

V gene TRBV5-8 combines with J gene TRBJ1-1, with no clear D. The CDR3 is 15 residues long. V gave up 2 bases and J gave up 3 bases, with 14 bases separating them. Looked up from germline, CDR1 is SGHTS and CDR2 is YDEGEE. This CDR3 is CASSLLRVGDTEAFF. The DNA of the CDR3 is TGTGCCAGCAGCTTACTAAGGGTCGGGGACACTGAAGCTTTCTTT.

The chain uses TRBV30 and TRBJ1-5; D may be TRBD1 (6 bases). This CDR3 is 17 amino acids long. Germline-derived CDR1 and CDR2 are GTSNPN and SVGIG (reference sequence). Trimming cost V 2 bases and J 0 bases, with 17 bases left between them. The CDR3 region has the DNA TGTGCCTGGAGTCCTCCGGACAGCGCTTTTAGCAATCAGCCCCAGCATTTT. This codes for CAWSPPDSAFSNQPQHF.